This T cell receptor beta chain was observed in a study of T-cell memory formation after mild COVID-19. This clonotype was seen ten or more times. This CDR3 contains 14 residues. CDR1 and CDR2 from the germline V gene are LGHNA and YNFKEQ. V lost 4 bases, J lost 2 bases, and 12 bases lay in between. Each CDR3 protein gets one entry after TCRdb re-called the 5' RACE reads with MiXCR. The data hold 40,000 to 45,000 distinct CDR3 sequences, with roughly 9.8% observed a single time. This receptor was taken from an adult woman who had mild COVID-19 (a few samples of this study predate the infection). Cell type and time point are not known. The genes are TRBV4-2 and TRBJ2-7, with D perhaps matching TRBD1 or TRBD2 (5 bases each). The source material was PBMCs or a T cell subset sorted from them (not recorded which). The CDR3 nucleotides read TGTGCCAGCAGCCCCGGGACGCCCCCCTACGAGCAGTACTTC. Translated, it gives CASSPGTPPYEQYF.